These 10 T cell receptor beta chains were sequenced from one sample in a study of T cells in Graves' hyperthyroidism and ophthalmopathy. There were TCR beta CDR3 regions amplified from RNA transcripts. First-round RT-PCR of the TCR CDR3 relied on the HTBI primer set. Each CDR3 protein gets one entry after TCRdb re-called the multiplex PCR reads with MiXCR. Of about 590,000 distinct CDR3 sequences detected, around 16% appear once; the ten largest clones hold around 6.6%. The specimen was blood. The receptors were gathered from a woman aged 25 to 39 with Graves' hyperthyroidism.

The sample holds many counts of this clonotype. V gene TRBV29-1 combines with J gene TRBJ2-3; D unclear. V shed 4 bases and J shed 0 bases, with 8 bases lying between them. The CDR3 sequence is 13 residues long. Germline values: CDR1 SQVTM, CDR2 ANQGSEA. This chain's CDR3 is CSVVATSTDTQYF. The CDR3 DNA reads as TGCAGCGTTGTTGCTACTAGCACAGATACGCAGTATTTT.

This clonotype showed up many times. The gene calls are TRBV6-6 and TRBJ2-5; no definite D call. The CDR3 is 15 residues long. The V end lost 0 bases, the J end lost 3 bases, and 11 bases lay between the germline ends. In germline, CDR1 is MNHNY, CDR2 SVGAGI (reference sequence). Here the CDR3 DNA reads TGTGCCAGCAGTTACTCGATGCTGGGGAAAGAGACCCAGTACTTC. Residues: CASSYSMLGKETQYF.

This clonotype showed up just a few times. CDR3 nucleotide sequence: TGCAGCGTTGTTGGACAGGGCTACGAGCAGTACTTC. It yields the protein CSVVGQGYEQYF. The J gene is TRBJ2-7, the V gene TRBV29-1; 8 nucleotides agree with TRBD1. The CDR3 sequence is 12 residues long. Unmatched junction bases numbered 2, after V lost 4 bases and J lost 3 bases. Germline CDR1 reads SQVTM; CDR2 reads ANQGSEA.

In this sample, this clonotype turned up many times. The CDR3 DNA reads as TGTGCCAGTTTTAGGTGGGGAAGCACAGATACGCAGTATTTT. This translates into CASFRWGSTDTQYF. J is TRBJ2-3 and V is TRBV7-8; unclear D gene. The CDR3 spans 14 residues. The germline gives CDR1 SGHVS, CDR2 FQNEAQ. V shed 9 bases and J shed 0 bases, with 13 bases lying between them.

Comment on this clonotype: The junction shows a germline mismatch at one end, possibly a read error. The chain has TRBV27 and TRBJ1-2, with TRBD1 identical over 8 bases. Germline V gives CDR1 MNHEY, CDR2 SMNVEV (reference sequence). The CDR3 contains 12 residues. CDR3 nucleotides: TGCGGAGCAGGGGGCCCTAACTATGGCTACACCTTC. Translating it yields CGAGGPNYGYTF.

Only a few counts were recorded for this clonotype. The V call is TRBV5-1, the J call TRBJ1-1, with D possibly matching TRBD1 (6 bases). Trimming removed 2 bases at V and 6 bases at J, with 11 bases between. In germline, CDR1 is SGHRS, CDR2 YFSETQ. The CDR3 contains 13 residues. The DNA for the CDR3 is TGCGCCAGCAGCTTCGCGGGGGCCGCTGAAGCTTTCTTT. As protein: CASSFAGAAEAFF.

CDR3 DNA sequence: TGTGCCAGCAGTCTAGCGGGAGGGTTTCACGAGCAGTACTTC. Amino acid sequence: CASSLAGGFHEQYF. The V and J genes are TRBV28 and TRBJ2-7; TRBD2 matches 12 bases. The V segment lost 5 bases and the J segment 5 bases; nucleotides outside the gene matches: 4. Germline loops: CDR1 MDHEN, CDR2 SYDVKM. The CDR3 runs to 14 residues.

The table lists this clonotype with many counts. V usage is TRBV20-1 and J usage is TRBJ2-7; 7 nucleotides align to TRBD2. CDR1 is DFQATT and CDR2 is SNEGSKA in the germline V gene (reference sequence). The CDR3 runs to 14 residues. The ends lost 7 bases at V and 1 base at J; junction bases unmatched: 10. CDR3 protein: CSVYTGLNSYEQYF. DNA for the CDR3: TGCAGTGTTTATACGGGACTAAATTCCTACGAGCAGTACTTC.

In its sample, this clonotype was seen a few times. Here the CDR3 reads CASSLMVGLAGYNEQFF. CDR3 in DNA: TGTGCCAGCAGCTTAATGGTTGGGCTAGCGGGTTACAATGAGCAGTTCTTC. This chain joins TRBV7-9 and TRBJ2-1, with 8 bases fitting TRBD2. V was clipped by 2 bases and J by 4 bases; unmatched bases: 10. The CDR3 extends over 17 amino acids. Germline V CDR1 and CDR2: SEHNR, FQNEAQ (reference sequence).

About this clonotype: A junction end diverges from the germline sequence, so it may reflect a read error. This sequence joins TRBV11-1 and TRBJ2-7, with D uncertain. Per germline, CDR1 SGHAT and CDR2 FQDESV (reference sequence). The CDR3 is made up of 16 amino acids. Written as DNA, the CDR3 is TGTGCCGGCAGCCCCGGCGTCATGGTGGGTACCTACGAGCAGTACTTC. It is translated as CAGSPGVMVGTYEQYF.